This T cell receptor beta chain originates from a study of blood T cell repertoires in COVID-19 (dated by TCRdb to 2018 to 2021). Regarding the study in general: The collaborator samples originated in the United States, Italy and Spain and spanned the acute and convalescent phases of COVID-19. The repertoires were made available in a free public database intended to serve as a resource for research on the immune response to SARS-CoV-2. The samples were drawn from two sources: the first 160 participants of the ongoing ImmuneRACE study, and 1,000 to 1,500 subjects contributed by 6 global collaborators. The sample metadata nearly always contained a de-identified subject ID, COVID-19 status, age in years and sex. Where available, HLA class I and class II types were taken from metadata supplied by the sample provider and were not determined by assay-based typing. Subjects who had been exposed to COVID-19, were actively infected with it, or had recovered from it provided the deeply sampled blood TCRbeta repertoires that made up the dataset. The prospective study material was composed of cDNA or gDNA derived from T cells, B-cell-depleted T cells, or PBMCs. The full study reports these points: The quantity of clinical and demographic metadata differed by source and by participant and was supplied without curation.

Whole blood was collected in K2EDTA tubes by collaborating institutions according to the institutions' own protocols. Collaborator samples were shipped for TCRbeta analysis as frozen whole blood, isolated PBMCs, or DNA extracted from either sample type. This clone was seen only once. Its antigen specificity is not known. Base-call qualities are not available, and no considerably larger clone is one nucleotide away. The CDR3 spans 15 residues, from the cysteine through the phenylalanine. Only the CDR3 portion is preserved as DNA: 45 bases, with reading frame beginning at the first base. CDR1 and CDR2 (MDHEN, SYDVKM) derive from the germline V gene. Germline trimming: 4 bases from V, 5 bases from J; junction bases outside gene matches: 10. TCRbeta CDR3 regions were amplified from genomic DNA by means of the immunoSEQ Assay, a bias-controlled multiplex PCR. Processing in the source paper ran as follows. Within the assay, amplification of reference gene primers was used to estimate how many nucleated cells each sample contained. To quantify the absolute abundance of each unique TCRbeta CDR3 rearrangement, sequence reads were collapsed and filtered. For each sample, productive Simpson clonality was calculated as the square root of Simpson's diversity index across productive rearrangements. Entries here come from immuneACCESS through TCRdb and include only in-frame sequences with V and J called. Some clones fail to appear in such tables; in the studies checked, an unresolved V gene covers under half of the shortfall, and the cause of the remainder is unknown. That table gives V, J and clone size, and the DNA gave D and trimming. This sample comprises 340,000 or so clones, over 75% of them detected only once. The leading ten clones occupy 1% of the sample.

The chain employs TRBV28 and TRBJ1-1, with 7 bases in between that match TRBD1. The TCR originated in a man in his forties or fifties with active or convalescent COVID-19. The sample comprised peripheral blood. The nucleotide sequence reads TGTGCCAGCAGTTCCACTTCCGGGACAGAGACTGAAGCTTTCTTT. Translated, it reads CASSSTSGTETEAFF.